This T cell receptor beta chain stems from a study of cytomegalovirus exposure and HLA in healthy donors. Findings and limits, study-wide: Under in vitro conditions, a few CMV-associated chains were confirmed as specific for CMV antigens.

13 Jbeta primers and 60 Vbeta primers were used for the PCR. Sequencing used immunoSEQ multiplex PCR; TCRdb keeps in-frame clones, though not all of them. The table records over 200,000 clones, about 72% of them present only once. Germline V gene data show CDR1 as SGHAT and CDR2 as FQNNGV. Trimming cost V 5 bases and J 2 bases; bases outside gene matches: 5. The CDR3 runs to 15 residues. Comment on this clone: Its antigen is not known.

This TCR was sampled from a male donor in good health and CMV-seronegative. Material for sequencing was PBMCs. This chain joins TRBV11-2 and TRBJ2-7, with 11 positions matching TRBD1. The CDR3 DNA reads as TGTGCCAGCAGCCTGGGACAGGGGGATACCTACGAGCAGTACTTC. It codes for CASSLGQGDTYEQYF.